The 15 T cell receptor beta chains below were found in one sample sequenced in a study of blood T cell repertoires in COVID-19. Sequencing used immunoSEQ multiplex PCR; TCRdb keeps in-frame clones, though not all of them. The sample carries 200,000 to 250,000 clones, roughly 82% recorded once. The sample was peripheral blood. Receptors were obtained from a woman in her thirties or forties with acute or convalescent COVID-19.

This chain links TRBV7-2 with TRBJ2-1; D is uncertain. The CDR3 spans 11 residues. V lost 5 bases, J lost 8 bases, and 7 bases lay in between. Germline V CDR1 and CDR2: SGHTA, FQGNSA. For the CDR3, the DNA is TGTGCCAGCAGCCTTCTCCATGAGCAGTTCTTC. Its protein product is CASSLLHEQFF.

The rearrangement uses TRBV30 and TRBJ2-1, with 10 bases matching TRBD2. J was trimmed by 5 bases and V by 3 bases; bases with no gene match: 1. Germline values: CDR1 GTSNPN, CDR2 SVGIG (reference sequence). The CDR3 is 13 amino acids. This chain's CDR3 is CAWSGLADNEQFF. The CDR3 bases are TGTGCCTGGAGCGGACTAGCGGACAATGAGCAGTTCTTC.

In its sample, this clone was seen once. Other DNA variants within this sample encode the same CDR3. This chain links TRBV29-1 with TRBJ2-7; TRBD1 agrees at 10 bases. V was clipped by 5 bases and J by 2 bases; unmatched bases: 3. This CDR3 region has 13 residues. Germline-derived CDR1 and CDR2 are SQVTM and ANQGSEA. The CDR3: CSVWDRGPYEQYF. The CDR3 DNA reads as TGCAGCGTTTGGGACAGGGGACCCTACGAGCAGTACTTC.

The V call is TRBV5-6, the J call TRBJ1-2, with TRBD1 as a possible D gene (6 bases). Looked up from germline, CDR1 is SGHDT and CDR2 is YYEEEE. Trimming cost V 2 bases and J 7 bases, with 12 bases left between them. The CDR3 is made up of 13 amino acids. The CDR3 DNA sequence: TGTGCCAGCAGCTTTACAGGGATGGGTGGCTACACCTTC. As protein: CASSFTGMGGYTF. The full variable domain, completed using reference TRBV5-6 and TRBJ1-2, is DAGVTQSPTHLIKTRGQQVTLRCSPKSGHDTVSWYQQALGQGPQFIFQYYEEEERQRGNFPDRFSGHQFPNYSSELNVNALLLGDSALYLCASSFTGMGGYTFGSGTRLTVV.

V usage is TRBV30 and J usage is TRBJ1-3, with 7 bases aligning to TRBD1. The germline gives CDR1 GTSNPN, CDR2 SVGIG (reference sequence). V lost 1 base, J lost 0 bases, and 3 bases stayed unmatched. The CDR3 covers 15 residues. CDR3 in DNA: TGTGCCTGGAGTGAGGGGGCCTACTCTGGAAACACCATATATTTT. It codes for CAWSEGAYSGNTIYF.

The V call is TRBV24-1, the J call TRBJ2-7, with TRBD2 matching 7 bases. The CDR3 extends over 15 amino acids. Germline loops: CDR1 KGHDR, CDR2 SFDVKD. V trimming: 9 bases; J trimming: 0 bases; junction bases outside the gene matches: 10. DNA for the CDR3: TGTGCCACCTATAGGGAGGGGTTCCTCTCCTACGAGCAGTACTTC. This gives the protein CATYREGFLSYEQYF.

The chain uses TRBV6-5 and TRBJ1-2; TRBD1 matches 9 bases. Germline trimming cut 0 bases from V and 6 bases from J; bases unmatched to any gene: 5. Germline CDR1 reads MNHEY; CDR2 reads SVGAGI. This CDR3 contains 15 residues. The CDR3 DNA is TGTGCCAGCAGTTACTCGGACAGGGGAAATAATGGCTACACCTTC. Encoded protein: CASSYSDRGNNGYTF.

The V and J genes are TRBV10-3 and TRBJ2-3; D not certain. The CDR3 is made up of 13 amino acids. Trimming pared 4 bases from V and 2 bases from J, leaving 7 bases between. CDR1 ENHRY and CDR2 SYGVKD come from the germline V gene. The CDR3 DNA sequence: TGTGCCATCAGTGCCTCCCCCACAGATACGCAGTATTTT. The encoded protein is CAISASPTDTQYF.

This clone was picked up a small number of times. The chain is built from TRBV7-2 and TRBJ1-2, with TRBD1 as a possible D gene (5 bases). CDR1 is SGHTA, CDR2 FQGNSA, per germline. Between the trimmed V and J ends, which lost 1 base and 4 bases, there was a span of 10 bases. The length of the CDR3 is 14 residues. In DNA form, the CDR3 reads TGTGCCAGCAGCTTAGGTCAGGGATCCTATGGCTACACCTTC. Protein sequence: CASSLGQGSYGYTF.

The chain employs TRBV29-1 and TRBJ1-1; D not resolved. This CDR3 comprises 12 residues. Germline CDR1 and CDR2: SQVTM and ANQGSEA. V lost 4 bases and J 1 base, leaving 7 bases between the germline ends. CDR3 sequence reads: CSVGLGNTEAFF. The CDR3, as DNA: TGCAGCGTTGGCCTAGGGAACACTGAAGCTTTCTTT.

The V gene is TRBV2, the J gene TRBJ1-5; 7 nucleotides align to TRBD1. Germline values: CDR1 SNHLY, CDR2 FYNNEI. V was pared by 2 bases and J by 1 base, with 11 bases of the junction left unmatched. This CDR3 is built from 18 residues. Here the CDR3 DNA reads TGTGCCAGCAGTGAAAGACTAACCGGGACAGCCAGCAATCAGCCCCAGCATTTT. Translation: CASSERLTGTASNQPQHF.

The gene calls are TRBV6-5 and TRBJ1-2, with D unresolved. The V gene lost 2 bases and the J gene lost 0 bases, with 7 bases spanning the gap. This CDR3 has 14 residues. Germline lookup yields CDR1 MNHEY and CDR2 SVGAGI. DNA for the CDR3: TGTGCCAGCAGTTACGGCGGGTCTAACTATGGCTACACCTTC. Its protein product is CASSYGGSNYGYTF.

This chain uses TRBV5-5 with TRBJ1-1; TRBD1 matches at 7 bases. In germline, CDR1 is SGHKS, CDR2 YYEKEE (reference sequence). The CDR3 is made up of 15 amino acids. The V segment lost 1 base and the J segment 6 bases; nucleotides outside the gene matches: 9. The CDR3 here is CASSLHTGDSAEAFF. In DNA form, the CDR3 reads TGTGCCAGCAGCTTGCATACAGGGGATTCGGCTGAAGCTTTCTTT.

The rearrangement uses TRBV23-1 and TRBJ1-5, with D perhaps matching TRBD1 (5 bases). TRBV23-1 is designated an ORF whose function remains uncertain. The CDR3 runs 14 residues. Trimming removed 0 bases at V and 11 bases at J, with 14 bases between. CDR3 nucleotide sequence: TGCGCCAGCAGTCAATCGGGGGGGACTTTCGCCCAGCATTTT. Translating gives CASSQSGGTFAQHF.

The chain carries TRBV5-1 and TRBJ2-1, with D perhaps TRBD2 (6 bases). The CDR3 is 15 amino acids. V lost 3 bases to trimming and J lost 7 bases, with 17 bases between them. From germline, CDR1 is SGHRS and CDR2 YFSETQ. CDR3 coding DNA: TGCGCCAGCAGCTCTGACACTACCGGAGGGAATGAGCAGTTCTTC. Its protein product is CASSSDTTGGNEQFF. Drawing the rest from reference TRBV5-1 and TRBJ2-1, the complete variable domain is KAGVTQTPRYLIKTRGQQVTLSCSPISGHRSVSWYQQTPGQGLQFLFEYFSETQRNKGNFPGRFSGRQFSNSRSEMNVSTLELGDSALYLCASSSDTTGGNEQFFGPGTRLTVL.